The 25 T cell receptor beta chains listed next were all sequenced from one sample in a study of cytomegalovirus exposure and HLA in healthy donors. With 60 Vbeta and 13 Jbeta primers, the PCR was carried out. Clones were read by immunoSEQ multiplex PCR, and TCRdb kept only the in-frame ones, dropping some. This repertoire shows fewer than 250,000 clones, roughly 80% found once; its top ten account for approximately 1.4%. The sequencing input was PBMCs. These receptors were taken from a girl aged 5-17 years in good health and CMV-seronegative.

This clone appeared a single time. The DNA of the CDR3 is TGTGCCAGCAGCTCGACAGTCATTATGAACACTGAAGCTTTCTTT. It specifies CASSSTVIMNTEAFF. The rearrangement uses TRBV28 and TRBJ1-1; D perhaps matches TRBD1 (5 bases). Trimming cost V 6 bases and J 0 bases, with 14 bases left between them. The CDR3 loop spans 15 amino acids. Germline V lookup: CDR1 MDHEN, CDR2 SYDVKM.

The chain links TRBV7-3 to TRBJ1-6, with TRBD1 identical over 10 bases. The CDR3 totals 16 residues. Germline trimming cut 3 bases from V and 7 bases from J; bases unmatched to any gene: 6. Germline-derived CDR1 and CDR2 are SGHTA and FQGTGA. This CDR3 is CASSFTGTGANSPLHF. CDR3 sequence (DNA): TGTGCCAGCAGCTTTACCGGGACAGGGGCAAATTCACCCCTCCACTTT.

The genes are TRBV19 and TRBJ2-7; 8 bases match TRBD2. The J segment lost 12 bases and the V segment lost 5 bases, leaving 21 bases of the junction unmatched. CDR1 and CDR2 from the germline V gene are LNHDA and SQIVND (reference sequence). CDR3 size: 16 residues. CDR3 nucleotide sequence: TGTGCCAGTAGTCCAGACCCGATCAGCGGGGGCCGTCCAGGGTACTTC. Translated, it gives CASSPDPISGGRPGYF.

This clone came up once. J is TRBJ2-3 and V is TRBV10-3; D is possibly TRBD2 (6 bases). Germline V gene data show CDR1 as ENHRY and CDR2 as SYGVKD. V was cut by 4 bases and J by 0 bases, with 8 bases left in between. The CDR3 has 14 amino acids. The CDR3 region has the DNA TGTGCCATCAGTGGCGGACTAAGCACAGATACGCAGTATTTT. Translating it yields CAISGGLSTDTQYF.

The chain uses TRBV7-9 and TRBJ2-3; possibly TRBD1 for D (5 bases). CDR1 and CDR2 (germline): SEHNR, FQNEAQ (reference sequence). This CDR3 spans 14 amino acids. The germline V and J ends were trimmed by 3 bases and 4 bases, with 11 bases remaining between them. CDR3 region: CASSFNGRADTQYF. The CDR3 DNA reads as TGTGCCAGCAGCTTCAACGGCAGGGCAGATACGCAGTATTTT.

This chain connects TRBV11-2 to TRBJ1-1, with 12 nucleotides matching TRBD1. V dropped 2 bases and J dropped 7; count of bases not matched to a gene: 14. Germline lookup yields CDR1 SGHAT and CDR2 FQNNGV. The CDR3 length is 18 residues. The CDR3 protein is CASSLFGTGGLGGGEAFF. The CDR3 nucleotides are TGTGCCAGCAGCTTATTCGGGACAGGGGGCTTAGGAGGCGGTGAAGCTTTCTTT. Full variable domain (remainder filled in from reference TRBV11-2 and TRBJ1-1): EAGVAQSPRYKIIEKRQSVAFWCNPISGHATLYWYQQILGQGPKLLIQFQNNGVVDDSQLPKDRFSAERLKGVDSTLKIQPAKLEDSAVYLCASSLFGTGGLGGGEAFFGQGTRLTVV.

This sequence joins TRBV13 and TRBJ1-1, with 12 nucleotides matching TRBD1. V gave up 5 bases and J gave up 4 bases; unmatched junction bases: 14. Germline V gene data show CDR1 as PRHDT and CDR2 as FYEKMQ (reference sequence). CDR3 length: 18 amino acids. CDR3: CASSQTAGTGGLGTEAFF. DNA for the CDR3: TGTGCCAGCAGCCAAACCGCAGGGACAGGGGGCTTAGGCACTGAAGCTTTCTTT.

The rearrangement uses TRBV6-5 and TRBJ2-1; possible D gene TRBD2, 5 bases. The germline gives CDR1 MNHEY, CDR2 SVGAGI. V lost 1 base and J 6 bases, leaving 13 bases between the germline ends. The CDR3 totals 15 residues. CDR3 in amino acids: CASSYWRPPGNEQFF. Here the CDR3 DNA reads TGTGCCAGCAGTTACTGGAGGCCGCCGGGCAATGAGCAGTTCTTC.

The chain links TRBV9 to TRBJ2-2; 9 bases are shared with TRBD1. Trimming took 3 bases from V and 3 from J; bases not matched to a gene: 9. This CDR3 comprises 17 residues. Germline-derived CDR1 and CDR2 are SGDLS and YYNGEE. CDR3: CASSAPPGTGHTGELFF. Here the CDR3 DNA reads TGTGCCAGCAGCGCACCCCCCGGGACAGGGCACACCGGGGAGCTGTTTTTT.

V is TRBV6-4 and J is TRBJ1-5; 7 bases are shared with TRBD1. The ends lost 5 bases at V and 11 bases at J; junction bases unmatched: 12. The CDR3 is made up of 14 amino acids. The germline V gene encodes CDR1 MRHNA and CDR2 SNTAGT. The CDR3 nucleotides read TGTGCCAGCAGTCCCCAAGGGGGCCAGTCAGCCCAGCATTTT. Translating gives CASSPQGGQSAQHF.

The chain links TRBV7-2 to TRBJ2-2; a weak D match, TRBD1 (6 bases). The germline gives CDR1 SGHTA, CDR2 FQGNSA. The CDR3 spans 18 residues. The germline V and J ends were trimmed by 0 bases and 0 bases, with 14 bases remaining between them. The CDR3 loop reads CASSLAPLGTTNTGELFF. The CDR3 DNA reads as TGTGCCAGCAGCTTAGCGCCCCTCGGGACAACGAACACCGGGGAGCTGTTTTTT.

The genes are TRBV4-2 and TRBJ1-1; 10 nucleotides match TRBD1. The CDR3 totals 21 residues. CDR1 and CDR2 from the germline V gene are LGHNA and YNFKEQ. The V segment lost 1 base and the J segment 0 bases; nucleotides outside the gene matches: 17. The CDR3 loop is CASSQAPHSGTGVGVNTEAFF. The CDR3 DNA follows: TGTGCCAGCAGCCAAGCCCCGCACTCAGGGACAGGGGTAGGGGTGAACACTGAAGCTTTCTTT.

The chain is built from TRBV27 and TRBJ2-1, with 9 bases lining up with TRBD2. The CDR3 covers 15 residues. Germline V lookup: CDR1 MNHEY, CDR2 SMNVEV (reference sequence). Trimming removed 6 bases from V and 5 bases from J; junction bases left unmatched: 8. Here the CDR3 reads CASRGKAGGDNEQFF. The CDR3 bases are TGTGCCAGCAGAGGAAAAGCGGGAGGAGACAATGAGCAGTTCTTC.

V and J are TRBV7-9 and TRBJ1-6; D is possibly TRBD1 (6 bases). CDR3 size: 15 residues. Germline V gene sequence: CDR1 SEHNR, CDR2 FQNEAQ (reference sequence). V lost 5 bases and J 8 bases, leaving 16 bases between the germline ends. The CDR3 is CASSGGTGLDSPLHF. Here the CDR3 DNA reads TGTGCCAGCAGCGGAGGAACAGGGTTGGATTCACCCCTCCACTTT.

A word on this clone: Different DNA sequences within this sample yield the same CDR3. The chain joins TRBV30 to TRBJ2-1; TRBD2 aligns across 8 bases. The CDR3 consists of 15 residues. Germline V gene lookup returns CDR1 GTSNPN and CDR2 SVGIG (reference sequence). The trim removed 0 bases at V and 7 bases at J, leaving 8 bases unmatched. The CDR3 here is CAWSVGLAGRNEQFF. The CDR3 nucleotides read TGTGCCTGGAGTGTAGGGCTAGCGGGTAGAAATGAGCAGTTCTTC. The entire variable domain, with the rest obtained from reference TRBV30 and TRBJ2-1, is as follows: SQTIHQWPATLVQPVGSPLSLECTVEGTSNPNLYWYRQAAGRGLQLLFYSVGIGQISSEVPQNLSASRPQDRQFILSSKKLLLSDSGFYLCAWSVGLAGRNEQFFGPGTRLTVL.

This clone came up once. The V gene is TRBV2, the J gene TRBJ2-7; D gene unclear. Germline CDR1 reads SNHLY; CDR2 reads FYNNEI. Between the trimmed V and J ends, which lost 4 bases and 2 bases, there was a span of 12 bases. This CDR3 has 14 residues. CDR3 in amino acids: CASSGKTLAYEQYF. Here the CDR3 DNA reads TGTGCCAGCAGTGGAAAGACACTTGCCTACGAGCAGTACTTC.

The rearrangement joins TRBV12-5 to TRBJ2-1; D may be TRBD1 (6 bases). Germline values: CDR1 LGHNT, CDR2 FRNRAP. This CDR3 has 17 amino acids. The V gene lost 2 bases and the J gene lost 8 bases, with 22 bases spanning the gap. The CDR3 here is CASGLSTGRGIVHEQFF. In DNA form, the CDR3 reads TGTGCTAGTGGTTTGAGCACAGGGAGAGGGATTGTCCATGAGCAGTTCTTC.

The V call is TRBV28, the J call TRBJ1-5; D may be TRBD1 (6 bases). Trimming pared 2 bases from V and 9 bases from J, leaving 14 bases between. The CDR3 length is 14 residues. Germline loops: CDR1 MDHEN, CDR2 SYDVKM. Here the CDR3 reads CASSLTGPQWPQHF. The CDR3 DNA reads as TGTGCCAGCAGTTTAACAGGGCCTCAGTGGCCCCAGCATTTT.

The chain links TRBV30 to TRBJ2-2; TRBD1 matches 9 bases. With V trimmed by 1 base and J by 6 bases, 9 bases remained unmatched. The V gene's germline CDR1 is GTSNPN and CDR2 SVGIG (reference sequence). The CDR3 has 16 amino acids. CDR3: CAWSAGQGMWAGELFF. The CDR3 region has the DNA TGTGCCTGGAGTGCAGGACAGGGGATGTGGGCCGGGGAGCTGTTTTTT.

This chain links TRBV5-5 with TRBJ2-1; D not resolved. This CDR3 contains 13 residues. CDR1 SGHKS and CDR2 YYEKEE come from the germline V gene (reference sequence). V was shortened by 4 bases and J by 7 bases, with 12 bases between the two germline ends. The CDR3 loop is CASSPDPRNEQFF. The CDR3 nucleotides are TGTGCCAGCAGCCCTGACCCGAGGAATGAGCAGTTCTTC.

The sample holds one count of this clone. The CDR3, as DNA: TGTGCCAGCCGTAGGGGGCCTAATGAAAAACTGTTTTTT. Its protein product is CASRRGPNEKLFF. J is TRBJ1-4 and V is TRBV28; TRBD1 agrees at 7 bases. The CDR3 has 13 residues. V was clipped by 8 bases and J by 3 bases; unmatched bases: 3. CDR1 and CDR2 (germline): MDHEN, SYDVKM.

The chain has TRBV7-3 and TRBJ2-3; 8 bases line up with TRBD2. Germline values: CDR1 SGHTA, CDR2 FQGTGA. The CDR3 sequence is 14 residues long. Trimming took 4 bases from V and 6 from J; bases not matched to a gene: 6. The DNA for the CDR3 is TGTGCCAGCAGCTCCGGGGGGGCCGGGGATACGCAGTATTTT. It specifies CASSSGGAGDTQYF.

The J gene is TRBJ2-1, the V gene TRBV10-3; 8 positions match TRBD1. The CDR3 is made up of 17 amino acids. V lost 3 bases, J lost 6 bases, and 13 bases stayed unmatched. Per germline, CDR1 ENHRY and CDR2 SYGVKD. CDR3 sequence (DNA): TGTGCCATCAGTGATCCACTTGGACAGGGAAGGGGCAATGAGCAGTTCTTC. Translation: CAISDPLGQGRGNEQFF.

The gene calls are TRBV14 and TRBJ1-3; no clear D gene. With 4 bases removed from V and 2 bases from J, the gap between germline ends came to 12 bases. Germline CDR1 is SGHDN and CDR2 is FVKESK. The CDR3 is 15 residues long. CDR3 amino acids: CASSPGGITGNTIYF. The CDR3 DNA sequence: TGTGCCAGCAGCCCCGGAGGGATTACTGGAAACACCATATATTTT. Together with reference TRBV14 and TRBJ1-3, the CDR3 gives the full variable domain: EAGVTQFPSHSVIEKGQTVTLRCDPISGHDNLYWYRRVMGKEIKFLLHFVKESKQDESGMPNNRFLAERTGGTYSTLKVQPAELEDSGVYFCASSPGGITGNTIYFGEGSWLTVV.

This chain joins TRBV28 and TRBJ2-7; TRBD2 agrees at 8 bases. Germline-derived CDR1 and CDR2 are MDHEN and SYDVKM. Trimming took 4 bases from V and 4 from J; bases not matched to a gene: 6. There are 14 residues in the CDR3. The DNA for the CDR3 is TGTGCCAGCAGTTCAAGGACTAGCTTTTACGAGCAGTACTTC. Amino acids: CASSSRTSFYEQYF.